These 30 T cell receptor beta chains share one sample of origin, sequenced in a study of cytomegalovirus exposure and HLA in healthy donors. This PCR relied on a set of 60 Vbeta primers and 13 Jbeta primers. The assay was immunoSEQ multiplex PCR, and TCRdb's table has in-frame clones only and misses some. The table lists fewer than 40,000 clones, about 70% of them singletons. Material for sequencing was PBMCs. Receptor source: a middle-aged man in good health and CMV-seropositive.

CDR3 DNA sequence: TGTGCCAGCAGTGAGGCCCAGGCCGGGACTAGCTCCTACGAGCAGTACTTC. Its protein product is CASSEAQAGTSSYEQYF. This sequence joins TRBV6-1 and TRBJ2-7; 8 positions match TRBD2. The CDR3 runs to 17 residues. CDR1 is MNHNS and CDR2 is SASEGT in the germline V gene. The J segment lost 0 bases and the V segment lost 3 bases, leaving 10 bases of the junction unmatched.

The chain links TRBV19 to TRBJ1-2; maybe TRBD1 (5 bases). CDR3 size: 12 residues. In germline, CDR1 is LNHDA, CDR2 SQIVND (reference sequence). Trimming shortened V by 7 bases and J by 7 bases, and 13 bases separated the two germline ends. CDR3 sequence reads: CASIGGMGGYTF. CDR3 bases: TGTGCCAGTATCGGGGGAATGGGTGGCTACACCTTC.

The V gene is TRBV7-9, the J gene TRBJ1-4, with D perhaps matching TRBD1 (6 bases). Trimming took 3 bases from V and 5 from J, leaving 7 bases between them. The CDR3 covers 13 residues. The V gene's germline CDR1 is SEHNR and CDR2 FQNEAQ (reference sequence). CDR3 residues: CASSFRGNEKLFF. The CDR3 DNA is TGTGCCAGCAGCTTTAGGGGGAATGAAAAACTGTTTTTT.

The chain carries TRBV5-4 and TRBJ2-3; 7 bases align to TRBD1. The length of the CDR3 is 13 residues. The V and J ends lost 2 bases and 4 bases, in that order; junction bases with no gene match: 1. The V gene's germline CDR1 is SGHNT and CDR2 YYREEE (reference sequence). CDR3 DNA: TGTGCCAGCAGCTTAGACAGGGCAGATACGCAGTATTTT. This sequence encodes CASSLDRADTQYF.

In this sample, this clone turned up a few times. This rearrangement joins TRBV27 to TRBJ2-7; 8 bases line up with TRBD1. The CDR3 runs 14 residues. The junction had 6 bases not matched to a gene; V was cut back by 4 bases and J by 4 bases. In germline, CDR1 is MNHEY, CDR2 SMNVEV (reference sequence). Here the CDR3 reads CASSSGQELYEQYF. The CDR3 bases are TGTGCCAGCAGTTCGGGACAGGAATTATACGAGCAGTACTTC.

The chain combines TRBV6-1 with TRBJ2-3; the D gene is possibly TRBD1 (6 bases). CDR1 MNHNS and CDR2 SASEGT come from the germline V gene. Deletions cut 2 bases from V and 6 bases from J, with 12 bases between. The CDR3 has 14 amino acids. The CDR3 sequence: CASSENRVLDTQYF. As DNA, the CDR3 is TGTGCCAGCAGTGAAAACAGGGTCTTGGATACGCAGTATTTT.

The gene calls are TRBV28 and TRBJ2-1; 7 nucleotides align to TRBD1. The V and J ends lost 4 bases and 9 bases, in that order; junction bases with no gene match: 3. This CDR3 has 12 amino acids. CDR1 is MDHEN and CDR2 is SYDVKM in the germline V gene. CDR3 sequence (DNA): TGTGCCAGCAGTTCACAGGGGTTTGAGCAGTTCTTC. Encoded protein: CASSSQGFEQFF.

The chain joins TRBV6-4 to TRBJ1-5; D perhaps matches TRBD1 (6 bases). The CDR3 covers 17 residues. Trimming stripped 0 bases from V and 3 bases from J, with 15 bases between. Germline V CDR1 and CDR2: MRHNA, SNTAGT. CDR3 residues: CASSDSRGGTLNQPQHF. CDR3 in DNA: TGTGCCAGCAGTGACTCGAGGGGGGGCACCCTCAATCAGCCCCAGCATTTT.

This chain connects TRBV9 to TRBJ2-3, with D possibly being TRBD2 (6 bases). This CDR3 has 16 residues. Between the trimmed V and J ends, which lost 4 bases and 5 bases, there was a span of 20 bases. Germline CDR1 SGDLS, CDR2 YYNGEE. CDR3 amino acids: CASSWSAGGIGDTQYF. The DNA for the CDR3 is TGTGCCAGCAGCTGGTCTGCCGGGGGTATTGGAGATACGCAGTATTTT.

The rearrangement uses TRBV29-1 and TRBJ1-1, with 8 nucleotides matching TRBD1. The CDR3 is made up of 18 amino acids. Trimming removed 5 bases from V and 1 base from J; junction bases left unmatched: 18. Germline V lookup: CDR1 SQVTM, CDR2 ANQGSEA. CDR3: CSVRRHHLPGTGNTEAFF. CDR3 nucleotides: TGCAGCGTTCGCCGGCACCACCTTCCCGGGACAGGGAACACTGAAGCTTTCTTT.

The chain has TRBV18 and TRBJ2-5, with 8 bases identical to TRBD2. Trimming took 6 bases from V and 2 from J; bases not matched to a gene: 5. The germline gives CDR1 KGHSH, CDR2 LQKENI. The CDR3 length is 14 residues. The CDR3 DNA follows: TGTGCCAGCTCCCCCATAGCGGGGCAAGAGACCCAGTACTTC. Its protein product is CASSPIAGQETQYF.

J is TRBJ1-2 and V is TRBV5-1; D is uncertain. CDR3 length equals 13 residues. Germline V gives CDR1 SGHRS, CDR2 YFSETQ. With 0 bases removed from V and 2 bases from J, the gap between germline ends came to 5 bases. CDR3 protein: CASSLGANYGYTF. CDR3 nucleotides: TGCGCCAGCAGCTTGGGCGCCAACTATGGCTACACCTTC.

This clone was detected only a few times. This chain joins TRBV19 and TRBJ1-6, with D perhaps TRBD1 (6 bases). CDR1 and CDR2 (germline): LNHDA, SQIVND (reference sequence). V gave up 5 bases and J gave up 15 bases, with 20 bases separating them. CDR3 length: 14 residues. CDR3 bases: TGTGCCAGTAGTCTGGGGGCCATTGGGGGTGGCCTCCACTTT. Its translation: CASSLGAIGGGLHF.

This sequence joins TRBV2 and TRBJ2-7; D is unresolved. Trimming removed 1 base from V and 2 bases from J, with 6 bases in between. In germline, CDR1 is SNHLY, CDR2 FYNNEI. This CDR3 has 13 residues. The CDR3 protein is CASSEDRTYEQYF. DNA of the CDR3: TGTGCCAGCAGTGAAGACAGAACCTACGAGCAGTACTTC.

The chain recombines TRBV5-1 with TRBJ1-3; D gene ambiguous. Germline CDR1 reads SGHRS; CDR2 reads YFSETQ. Deletions cut 2 bases from V and 0 bases from J, with 12 bases between. The CDR3 has 16 amino acids. This CDR3 reads CASSFRDFYSGNTIYF. Here the CDR3 DNA reads TGCGCCAGCAGCTTCAGAGACTTCTACTCTGGAAACACCATATATTTT.

This clone was counted only a few times. The V and J genes are TRBV6-5 and TRBJ1-4; D is ambiguous. V was cut by 0 bases and J by 4 bases, with 6 bases left in between. The CDR3 runs to 14 residues. Per the germline V gene, CDR1 is MNHEY and CDR2 is SVGAGI. The CDR3 nucleotides read TGTGCCAGCAGTTACTCGGGAGGTAATGAAAAACTGTTTTTT. Amino acids: CASSYSGGNEKLFF.

This clone was picked up a small number of times. This chain links TRBV6-4 with TRBJ1-5; maybe TRBD1 (5 bases). Germline V gives CDR1 MRHNA, CDR2 SNTAGT. The CDR3 extends over 15 amino acids. Deletions cut 6 bases from V and 1 base from J, with 13 bases between. The CDR3 spells CASSPGGASNQPQHF. The CDR3 bases are TGTGCCAGCAGCCCCGGAGGGGCAAGCAATCAGCCCCAGCATTTT.

The rearrangement uses TRBV2 and TRBJ2-7; the match to TRBD1 covers 7 bases. Germline CDR1 is SNHLY and CDR2 is FYNNEI. J gave up 5 bases and V 5 bases, and 9 bases lay outside the gene matches. The CDR3 extends over 14 amino acids. CDR3: CASSPTGSRHEQYF. CDR3 coding DNA: TGTGCCAGCAGTCCGACAGGGAGCCGCCACGAGCAGTACTTC.

V usage is TRBV5-1 and J usage is TRBJ2-2, with 7 positions matching TRBD2. The CDR3 is 15 amino acids. From germline, CDR1 is SGHRS and CDR2 YFSETQ. Trimming at V came to 1 base and at J to 4 bases, leaving 4 bases not matched to a gene. CDR3: CASSLMWGGTGELFF. The CDR3 region has the DNA TGCGCCAGCAGCTTGATGTGGGGGGGCACCGGGGAGCTGTTTTTT.

Turning to this clone: This CDR3 is also generated by other DNA sequences in the sample. V is TRBV5-6 and J is TRBJ2-3, with 9 bases identical to TRBD2. There are 15 residues in the CDR3. Unmatched junction bases numbered 1, after V lost 1 base and J lost 1 base. The V gene's germline CDR1 is SGHDT and CDR2 YYEEEE. CDR3 nucleotides: TGTGCCAGCAGCTTGATAGCGGGGGGCACAGATACGCAGTATTTT. It yields the protein CASSLIAGGTDTQYF.

This chain links TRBV9 with TRBJ1-6; 7 bases fit TRBD1. J lost 9 bases, V lost 0 bases, and 3 bases had no gene match. CDR1 SGDLS and CDR2 YYNGEE come from the germline V gene. The CDR3 contains 14 residues. CDR3: CASSVAAGGSPLHF. In DNA form, the CDR3 reads TGTGCCAGCAGCGTAGCGGCAGGGGGTTCACCCCTCCACTTT.

In this sample, this clone turned up once. The junction departs from the called germline gene at one end, perhaps through a read error. Distinct nucleotide sequences in the sample also encode this CDR3. This chain connects TRBV2 to TRBJ1-1; the D gene is possibly TRBD1 (5 bases). CDR3 length: 14 residues. The germline CDR1 and CDR2 sequences are SNHLY and FYNNEI. The CDR3 loop is CASRATDKNTEAFF. The CDR3 nucleotides read TGTGCCAGCAGAGCGACAGATAAGAACACTGAAGCCTTCTTT.

A single count supports this clone. This chain connects TRBV19 to TRBJ1-5, with TRBD1 matching 11 bases. Trimming cost V 3 bases and J 4 bases; bases outside gene matches: 14. The CDR3 consists of 19 residues. Looked up from germline, CDR1 is LNHDA and CDR2 is SQIVND (reference sequence). The CDR3 sequence is CASSILRDRGSVRNQPQHF. CDR3 DNA sequence: TGTGCCAGTAGTATCCTCCGGGACAGGGGGTCGGTGCGGAATCAGCCCCAGCATTTT.

The V gene is TRBV4-1, the J gene TRBJ2-7; 9 bases line up with TRBD1. This CDR3 spans 15 amino acids. Per the germline V gene, CDR1 is MGHRA and CDR2 is YSYEKL. Trimming removed 4 bases from V and 3 bases from J; junction bases left unmatched: 7. The CDR3 bases are TGCGCCAGCAGCCCGGGACAGGGCACGGGCTACGAGCAGTACTTC. Residues: CASSPGQGTGYEQYF.

The chain combines TRBV18 with TRBJ1-6; D remains unclear. CDR1 is KGHSH and CDR2 is LQKENI in the germline V gene. Trimming left V 2 bases short and J 8 bases short, with 13 bases between. The CDR3 loop spans 15 amino acids. CDR3: CASSPAGPPDSPLHF. The DNA of the CDR3 is TGTGCCAGCTCACCAGCGGGTCCCCCGGATTCACCCCTCCACTTT.

This clone occurred a few times. The V call is TRBV11-1, the J call TRBJ2-1, with D perhaps TRBD1 (7 bases). This CDR3 has 14 amino acids. Trimming stripped 3 bases from V and 8 bases from J, with 14 bases between. Looked up from germline, CDR1 is SGHAT and CDR2 is FQDESV (reference sequence). The CDR3 DNA reads TGTGCCAGCAGCTTCCAGGGGGGACTGGATGAGCAGTTCTTC. This gives the protein CASSFQGGLDEQFF.

The rearrangement uses TRBV27 and TRBJ2-3, with 9 bases lining up with TRBD2. V lost 11 bases, J lost 1 base, and 4 bases stayed unmatched. The CDR3 length is 13 residues. The germline CDR1 and CDR2 sequences are MNHEY and SMNVEV (reference sequence). Here the CDR3 reads CASRTSGTDTQYF. CDR3 bases: TGTGCCTCCCGGACTAGCGGCACAGATACGCAGTATTTT.

The J gene is TRBJ1-6, the V gene TRBV7-2; TRBD1 aligns across 10 bases. This CDR3 comprises 18 residues. Germline CDR1 and CDR2: SGHTA and FQGNSA. J gave up 2 bases and V 5 bases, and 9 bases lay outside the gene matches. CDR3 protein: CASSRTGGVIAYNSPLHF. Written as DNA, the CDR3 is TGTGCCAGCAGCCGGACAGGGGGTGTTATAGCCTATAATTCACCCCTCCACTTT.

This chain joins TRBV4-2 and TRBJ1-1; tentative D call: TRBD1 (5 bases). Germline V gives CDR1 LGHNA, CDR2 YNFKEQ. The V end lost 1 base, the J end lost 4 bases, and 13 bases lay between the germline ends. The CDR3 runs to 15 residues. The CDR3 here is CASSQGAGPGTEAFF. CDR3 DNA sequence: TGTGCCAGCAGCCAAGGAGCGGGACCCGGCACTGAAGCTTTCTTT.

V is TRBV29-1 and J is TRBJ2-5, with 11 bases identical to TRBD1. This CDR3 has 14 amino acids. The V and J ends lost 3 bases and 4 bases, in that order; junction bases with no gene match: 4. Germline V gene sequence: CDR1 SQVTM, CDR2 ANQGSEA. CDR3 loop: CSVEDRGRSETQYF. The CDR3, as DNA: TGCAGCGTTGAGGACAGGGGGCGATCAGAGACCCAGTACTTC.